This T cell receptor (beta chain) was sequenced in a study of T-cell memory formation after mild COVID-19. Turning to the study itself: Clusters were largely donor specific. Broader study findings: Clones shrinking from day 15 to 85 showed even CD4/CD8 mixes; later expanders tilted CD4+.

This CDR3 has 15 amino acids. Germline CDR1 SGHRS, CDR2 YFSETQ. V lost 6 bases and J lost 2, with 17 bases in between. This clonotype was seen only a few times. The antigen is not known. 5'RACE, which relied on constant-segment primers, yielded TCR alpha and TCR beta cDNA libraries carrying sample barcodes and UMIs. TCRdb itself ran the 5' RACE reads through MiXCR, one entry per CDR3 protein. Among 350,000 to 500,000 distinct CDR3 sequences listed, more than 15% were seen once. Sequencing was performed on PBMCs or a T cell subset sorted from them (not recorded which). This receptor was taken from a man between 18 and 35 years old who had mild COVID-19 (a few samples of this study predate the infection). Cell type and time point are not known. V usage is TRBV5-1 and J usage is TRBJ1-1; the D gene is possibly TRBD1 (6 bases). CDR3 sequence (DNA): TGCGCCAGCAAGGACAGTCCCCATGGAAACACTGAAGCTTTCTTT. Amino acid sequence: CASKDSPHGNTEAFF.